Described below is a single TCR beta chain sequence and its context. No antigen is known for it. The sample is drawn from a study of graft-versus-host responses after intestinal transplantation. Background on the study: Anti-thymocyte globulin served as induction for all recipients, who then took tacrolimus and steroids for around 3 years.

Overall study findings and caveats: Declining HvG levels early post-transplant were linked to peak circulating GvH clone levels. Marrow from the recipient contained GvH clones, some of which had appeared first in ileum or blood.

Assay used: immunoSEQ multiplex PCR; TCRdb lists only in-frame clones, some missing. The data contain approximately 89,000 clones, 80% to 95% of them singletons. The CDR3 is made up of 15 amino acids. CDR1 and CDR2 (germline): SNHLY, FYNNEI. The V gene lost 1 base and the J gene lost 8 bases, with 12 bases spanning the gap. Sequences were derived from PBMCs, sampled around 68 weeks after intestinal transplant. This sequence joins TRBV2 and TRBJ1-6; D is perhaps TRBD1 (6 bases). This TCR came from a human patient who received an intestinal transplant, so some T cells may come from the graft donor. CDR3 sequence (DNA): TGTGCCAGCAGTGAAGGGGCAGGGGAGGATTCACCCCTCCACTTT. Translation: CASSEGAGEDSPLHF.